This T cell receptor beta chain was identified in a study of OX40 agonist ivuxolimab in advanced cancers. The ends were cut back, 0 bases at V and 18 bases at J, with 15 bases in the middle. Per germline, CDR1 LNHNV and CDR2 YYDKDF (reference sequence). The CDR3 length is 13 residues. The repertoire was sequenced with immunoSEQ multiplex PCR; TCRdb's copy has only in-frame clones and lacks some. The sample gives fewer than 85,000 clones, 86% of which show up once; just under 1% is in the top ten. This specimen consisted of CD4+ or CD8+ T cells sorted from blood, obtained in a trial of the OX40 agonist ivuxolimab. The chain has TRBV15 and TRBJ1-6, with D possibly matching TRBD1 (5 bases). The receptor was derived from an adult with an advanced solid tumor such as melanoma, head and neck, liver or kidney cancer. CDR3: CATSREVGTPTHF. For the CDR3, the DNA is TGTGCCACCAGCAGAGAAGTCGGGACGCCGACCCACTTT.